One sample yielded the 17 T cell receptor beta chains listed below, sequenced in a study of cytomegalovirus exposure and HLA in healthy donors (dated by TCRdb to 2015 to 2018). The library was prepared using the immunoSEQ multiplex PCR assay. The multiplex PCR relied on a mix of 60 forward primers for TCR Vbeta segments and 13 reverse primers for TCR Jbeta segments. This is the immuneACCESS table as TCRdb keeps it, with only in-frame sequences that have V and J called. A part of the clones is gone; compared with another copy, unresolved V genes explain less than half, and the rest is unexplained. The sample data list roughly 140,000 clones, and roughly 80% of these were observed just once. Jointly, the top ten make up 1.2% of the sample. What was sequenced was PBMCs. Receptor source: a female donor in good health and CMV-seronegative.

This rearrangement joins TRBV6-6 to TRBJ2-7, with TRBD2 matching 12 bases. CDR1 and CDR2 from the germline V gene are MNHNY and SVGAGI (reference sequence). V was clipped by 8 bases and J by 3 bases; unmatched bases: 5. The CDR3 has 14 residues. Here the CDR3 reads CASGLTSGSYEQYF. CDR3 in DNA: TGTGCCAGCGGGTTGACTAGCGGGAGCTACGAGCAGTACTTC.

This clone has only a few counts. The CDR3 spells CASSLGHSYEQYF. The CDR3 region has the DNA TGTGCCAGCAGCTTAGGTCACTCCTACGAGCAGTACTTC. The chain joins TRBV7-6 to TRBJ2-7, with no clear D. CDR3 length equals 13 residues. V dropped 1 base and J dropped 0 bases, with 4 bases sitting between them. Per the germline V gene, CDR1 is SGHVS and CDR2 is FNYEAQ.

The chain recombines TRBV28 with TRBJ2-7; D is ambiguous. Trimming pared 5 bases from V and 4 bases from J, leaving 9 bases between. The CDR3 is 12 amino acids. In germline, CDR1 is MDHEN, CDR2 SYDVKM. The CDR3 reads CASSLTEYEQYF. The DNA of the CDR3 is TGTGCCAGCAGTCTCACAGAATACGAGCAGTACTTC.

This chain links TRBV29-1 with TRBJ1-4; D gene uncertain. The ends were cut back, 4 bases at V and 7 bases at J, with 13 bases in the middle. This CDR3 is built from 13 residues. Germline loops: CDR1 SQVTM, CDR2 ANQGSEA. The CDR3 DNA is TGCAGCGTTGGTCAAGCCCCCGGTGAAAAACTGTTTTTT. Its translation: CSVGQAPGEKLFF.

The chain couples TRBV7-6 to TRBJ2-7; 7 nucleotides match TRBD1. Per germline, CDR1 SGHVS and CDR2 FNYEAQ. The J segment lost 4 bases and the V segment lost 5 bases, leaving 11 bases of the junction unmatched. The CDR3 is 15 residues long. CDR3 in DNA: TGTGCCAGCAGCACCCAACCGGTACAGGGGTACGAGCAGTACTTC. Translated, it gives CASSTQPVQGYEQYF.

CDR3 residues: CASSLTGRNEKLFF. In nucleotides, the CDR3 is TGTGCCAGCAGCCTGACAGGGCGCAATGAAAAACTGTTTTTT. V is TRBV7-9 and J is TRBJ1-4, with TRBD1 identical over 7 bases. The CDR3 has 14 residues. The junction had 5 bases not matched to a gene; V was cut back by 5 bases and J by 5 bases. Per the germline V gene, CDR1 is SEHNR and CDR2 is FQNEAQ (reference sequence).

The rearrangement joins TRBV5-1 to TRBJ2-5; no definite D call. V lost 0 bases and J 1 base, leaving 4 bases between the germline ends. The CDR3 contains 13 residues. Germline V gives CDR1 SGHRS, CDR2 YFSETQ. CDR3 protein: CASSLVLQETQYF. CDR3 in DNA: TGCGCCAGCAGCTTGGTTCTCCAAGAGACCCAGTACTTC.

The chain couples TRBV4-2 to TRBJ1-2, with D unclear. This CDR3 has 14 amino acids. Germline V gives CDR1 LGHNA, CDR2 YNFKEQ. The ends were cut back, 4 bases at V and 4 bases at J, with 13 bases in the middle. The CDR3 loop reads CASSPTGGSYGYTF. The CDR3 DNA is TGTGCCAGCAGCCCGACGGGAGGGTCCTATGGCTACACCTTC.

J is TRBJ1-2 and V is TRBV5-1, with D uncertain. The V end was cut by 0 bases, the J end by 4 bases, with 10 bases between. In germline, CDR1 is SGHRS, CDR2 YFSETQ. The CDR3 spans 14 residues. CDR3 nucleotides: TGCGCCAGCAGCTTGGATGCGGTGGGCTATGGCTACACCTTC. Translated: CASSLDAVGYGYTF.

This chain joins TRBV18 and TRBJ2-7; D remains unclear. The germline V and J ends were trimmed by 6 bases and 3 bases, with 15 bases remaining between them. The CDR3 totals 14 residues. Germline V lookup: CDR1 KGHSH, CDR2 LQKENI. CDR3 bases: TGTGCCAGCTCTATTCGGCACAGAGACTACGAGCAGTACTTC. Its translation: CASSIRHRDYEQYF. The full variable domain, with the rest looked up from reference TRBV18 and TRBJ2-7, is NAGVMQNPRHLVRRRGQEARLRCSPMKGHSHVYWYRQLPEEGLKFMVYLQKENIIDESGMPKERFSAEFPKEGPSILRIQQVVRGDSAAYFCASSIRHRDYEQYFGPGTRLTVT.

This clone was counted a single time. This sequence joins TRBV5-1 and TRBJ1-2, with D perhaps matching TRBD1 (6 bases). V was cut by 4 bases and J by 8 bases, with 21 bases left in between. The CDR3 length is 15 residues. Germline V lookup: CDR1 SGHRS, CDR2 YFSETQ. The CDR3 spells CASSPLAGGARGYTF. CDR3 nucleotide sequence: TGCGCCAGCAGCCCCTTGGCCGGGGGGGCTCGGGGCTACACCTTC.

The chain combines TRBV5-5 with TRBJ2-1; 11 bases map to TRBD2. Germline V lookup: CDR1 SGHKS, CDR2 YYEKEE (reference sequence). V lost 4 bases to trimming and J lost 5 bases; unmatched junction nucleotides: 5. CDR3 length: 15 residues. The CDR3 DNA reads TGTGCCAGCAGCCCGGGGACTAGCGGCAACAATGAGCAGTTCTTC. This encodes CASSPGTSGNNEQFF.

The chain carries TRBV6-5 and TRBJ1-1, with no clear D. Trimming removed 0 bases from V and 4 bases from J, with 12 bases in between. The CDR3 has 15 amino acids. Germline V gives CDR1 MNHEY, CDR2 SVGAGI. CDR3 amino acids: CASSYSRVGSTEAFF. CDR3 nucleotides: TGTGCCAGCAGTTACTCGAGGGTGGGAAGCACTGAAGCTTTCTTT.

V and J are TRBV27 and TRBJ1-1; the D is unclear. CDR3 length: 14 residues. V dropped 6 bases and J dropped 0 bases, with 11 bases sitting between them. Germline V gene lookup returns CDR1 MNHEY and CDR2 SMNVEV (reference sequence). The CDR3: CASRARYMNTEAFF. In nucleotides, the CDR3 is TGTGCCAGCAGGGCCAGGTATATGAACACTGAAGCTTTCTTT.

This chain connects TRBV7-9 to TRBJ2-5, with TRBD2 identical over 9 bases. The length of the CDR3 is 16 residues. The V gene end was trimmed by 3 bases and the J gene end by 5 bases; junction bases not matched to a gene: 10. Germline loops: CDR1 SEHNR, CDR2 FQNEAQ (reference sequence). CDR3 coding DNA: TGTGCCAGCAGCTTTCGCGGGAGGGCCGATATGGAGACCCAGTACTTC. Its protein is CASSFRGRADMETQYF. Full variable domain (missing parts from reference TRBV7-9 and TRBJ2-5): DTGVSQNPRHKITKRGQNVTFRCDPISEHNRLYWYRQTLGQGPEFLTYFQNEAQLEKSRLLSDRFSAERPKGSFSTLEIQRTEQGDSAMYLCASSFRGRADMETQYFGPGTRLLVL.

This sequence joins TRBV14 and TRBJ2-5, with 7 bases fitting TRBD1. Germline V gives CDR1 SGHDN, CDR2 FVKESK. J gave up 2 bases and V 6 bases, and 6 bases lay outside the gene matches. This CDR3 comprises 14 residues. CDR3 sequence: CASRLLTGQETQYF. The CDR3 DNA reads as TGTGCCAGCAGGCTATTGACAGGGCAAGAGACCCAGTACTTC.

The CDR3 protein is CASSLFGAGGTGYTF. The CDR3, as DNA: TGTGCCAGCAGTTTATTCGGAGCCGGGGGGACTGGCTACACCTTC. This rearrangement joins TRBV27 to TRBJ1-2; tentative D call: TRBD1 (5 bases). CDR1 and CDR2 from the germline V gene are MNHEY and SMNVEV (reference sequence). The CDR3 has 15 amino acids. Trimming took 1 base from V and 7 from J, leaving 16 bases between them.